These 21 T cell receptor beta chains were all obtained from the same sample, sequenced in a study of patients and donors after allogeneic stem cell transplantation. TCRdb re-derived calls from the RT-PCR reads in MiXCR, one entry per CDR3 protein. Among about a million distinct CDR3 sequences listed, roughly 18% were seen once. Sequencing was performed on blood, either unsorted or a sorted T cell fraction (not recorded which). These receptors came from a human donor who was either an allogeneic HSCT recipient or a stem cell or donor lymphocyte infusion donor (not recorded which). It is not recorded whose cells these are; they may come from a transplant donor.

This clonotype was detected only a few times. The V call is TRBV5-1, the J call TRBJ2-7; D possibly corresponds to TRBD2 (6 bases). The CDR3 spans 14 residues. In germline, CDR1 is SGHRS, CDR2 YFSETQ. The V gene lost 0 bases and the J gene lost 2 bases, with 9 bases spanning the gap. The CDR3 region is CASSLGDLPYEQYF. In DNA, the CDR3 is TGCGCCAGCAGCTTGGGGGACTTACCCTACGAGCAGTACTTC.

This chain uses TRBV21-1 with TRBJ2-3; the D call TRBD2 from the table was never checked on the DNA. TRBV21-1 is described as a pseudogene. The CDR3 runs to 13 residues. This CDR3 is CQGGISATDTQYF. Here the CDR3 DNA reads TGTCAGGGCGGGATATCGGCCACAGATACGCAGTATTTT.

At least ten counts were recorded for this clonotype. The rearrangement joins TRBV20-1 to TRBJ1-4, with 9 bases lining up with TRBD1. CDR3 length: 14 amino acids. V trimming: 3 bases; J trimming: 5 bases; junction bases outside the gene matches: 4. Germline-derived CDR1 and CDR2 are DFQATT and SNEGSKA (reference sequence). The CDR3, as DNA: TGCAGTGCTAGGGGGACAGGGAGGAATGAAAAACTGTTTTTT. It is translated as CSARGTGRNEKLFF.

This clonotype came up a few times. The V call is TRBV10-3, the J call TRBJ1-1; D not resolved. Germline V lookup: CDR1 ENHRY, CDR2 SYGVKD. Trimming removed 11 bases from V and 4 bases from J, with 17 bases in between. CDR3 length equals 13 residues. The CDR3 sequence: CAAYTPESTEAFF. The CDR3 nucleotides are TGTGCCGCCTACACCCCAGAATCCACTGAAGCTTTCTTT.

This clonotype has more than one count but fewer than ten. V usage is TRBV2 and J usage is TRBJ1-1; tentatively, D is TRBD1 (5 bases). Germline V lookup: CDR1 SNHLY, CDR2 FYNNEI. The CDR3 is 14 amino acids. Trimming took 8 bases from V and 4 from J, leaving 17 bases between them. CDR3 sequence: CASRARDSRTEAFF. The DNA for the CDR3 is TGTGCCAGCCGAGCCCGGGACTCCCGCACTGAAGCTTTCTTT.

V is TRBV9 and J is TRBJ2-1; D assignment may be TRBD1 or TRBD2 (5 bases each). CDR3 length: 19 residues. Trimming shortened V by 2 bases and J by 0 bases, and 21 bases separated the two germline ends. Germline V gene data show CDR1 as SGDLS and CDR2 as YYNGEE. The chain's CDR3 is CASSVDSFRDASSYNEQFF. CDR3 bases: TGTGCCAGCAGCGTGGACTCCTTCCGGGACGCAAGCTCCTACAATGAGCAGTTCTTC.

This clonotype was seen more than once but under ten times. This rearrangement joins TRBV29-1 to TRBJ1-1; D remains ambiguous. There are 14 residues in the CDR3. The V end was cut by 6 bases, the J end by 4 bases, with 18 bases between. Germline values: CDR1 SQVTM, CDR2 ANQGSEA. The CDR3 sequence is CSVPGPRSGTEAFF. The CDR3 DNA follows: TGCAGCGTGCCGGGCCCCCGGTCGGGCACTGAAGCTTTCTTT.

This clonotype was counted between two and nine times. The chain links TRBV12-3 or TRBV12-4 to TRBJ2-1, with 10 bases that match TRBD2. Trimming cost V 6 bases and J 10 bases; bases outside gene matches: 15. The CDR3 length is 16 residues. DNA for the CDR3: TGTGCCAGCAGCCACGAGCCGGGACTAGCGACAATGGAGCAGTTCTTC. It is translated as CASSHEPGLATMEQFF.

This clonotype occurred a few times. The genes are TRBV12-1 and TRBJ2-1; the table's D call of TRBD2 was not tested on the DNA. TRBV12-1 is marked as a pseudogene. The CDR3 has 15 residues. The CDR3: CASSQGLAGGHEQFF. CDR3 coding DNA: TGTGCCAGCAGCCAAGGACTAGCGGGAGGGCATGAGCAGTTCTTC.

This clonotype came up a few times. The chain recombines TRBV3-1 with TRBJ1-3; D is unclear. Germline V CDR1 and CDR2: LGHDT, YNNKEL (reference sequence). CDR3 length: 14 residues. V lost 1 base and J lost 1, with 5 bases in between. DNA for the CDR3: TGTGCCAGCAGCCAAGCCGGGTCTGGAAACACCATATATTTT. This gives the protein CASSQAGSGNTIYF.

On this clonotype itself: At one end the junction does not follow the germline gene, possibly because of a read error. This chain links TRBV13 with TRBJ2-6, with D maybe TRBD1 (7 bases). The CDR3 has 11 amino acids. The V gene's germline CDR1 is PRHDT and CDR2 FYEKMQ (reference sequence). CDR3 sequence reads: CASSLTGRLAF. CDR3 nucleotide sequence: TGTGCCAGCAGCTTGACAGGGAGGTTGGCTTTC. Based on the CDR3 plus reference TRBV13 and TRBJ2-6, the full variable domain is AAGVIQSPRHLIKEKRETATLKCYPIPRHDTVYWYQQGPGQDPQFLISFYEKMQSDKGSIPDRFSAQQFSDYHSELNMSSLELGDSALYFCASSLTGRLAFGAGSRLTVL.

This clonotype was observed a few times. This rearrangement joins TRBV6-9 to TRBJ1-2; D not certain. This CDR3 is built from 15 residues. Germline CDR1 MNHGY, CDR2 SVAAGI. V lost 2 bases and J lost 5, with 15 bases in between. CDR3 protein: CASSYGPGKIYGYTF. For the CDR3, the DNA is TGTGCCAGCAGTTATGGTCCCGGGAAGATATATGGCTACACCTTC.

The chain has TRBV4-1 and TRBJ1-2, with 7 nucleotides matching TRBD1. Per germline, CDR1 MGHRA and CDR2 YSYEKL. The J segment lost 3 bases and the V segment lost 1 base, leaving 8 bases of the junction unmatched. The CDR3 loop spans 16 amino acids. The CDR3 here is CASSQVLVRGDYGYTF. In nucleotides, the CDR3 is TGCGCCAGCAGCCAAGTGTTAGTCAGGGGGGACTATGGCTACACCTTC.

This clonotype was detected only once. The chain joins TRBV9 to TRBJ1-1; D is uncertain. This CDR3 spans 13 amino acids. Germline loops: CDR1 SGDLS, CDR2 YYNGEE. Trimming shortened V by 0 bases and J by 3 bases, and 6 bases separated the two germline ends. The CDR3: CASSVAGDTEAFF. In DNA, the CDR3 is TGTGCCAGCAGCGTAGCTGGTGACACTGAAGCTTTCTTT. Full variable domain (outside the CDR3, taken from reference TRBV9 and TRBJ1-1): DSGVTQTPKHLITATGQRVTLRCSPRSGDLSVYWYQQSLDQGLQFLIQYYNGEERAKGNILERFSAQQFPDLHSELNLSSLELGDSALYFCASSVAGDTEAFFGQGTRLTVV.

The V gene is TRBV15, the J gene TRBJ2-1; maybe TRBD2 (5 bases). Between the trimmed V and J ends, which lost 3 bases and 6 bases, there was a span of 12 bases. CDR3 length: 14 amino acids. Germline CDR1 is LNHNV and CDR2 is YYDKDF (reference sequence). The CDR3 DNA sequence: TGTGCCACCAGCAGGGGCGGGTGGCTCAATGAGCAGTTCTTC. Translated, it gives CATSRGGWLNEQFF.

This clonotype was observed a few times. The chain is built from TRBV6-2 or TRBV6-3 and TRBJ1-5; 11 bases match TRBD1. V trimming: 2 bases; J trimming: 2 bases; junction bases outside the gene matches: 14. Germline V gives CDR1 MNHEY, CDR2 SVGEGT. This CDR3 comprises 20 residues. CDR3 in amino acids: CASSYPNGQGARGGNQPQHF. CDR3 DNA: TGTGCCAGCAGTTACCCGAACGGACAGGGGGCACGGGGTGGCAATCAGCCCCAGCATTTT.

The chain's CDR3 is CASNAGTGPGDGYTF. For the CDR3, the DNA is TGTGCCAGCAACGCCGGGACAGGGCCTGGGGATGGCTACACCTTC. The chain employs TRBV12-3 or TRBV12-4 and TRBJ1-2; 9 bases line up with TRBD1. This CDR3 has 15 amino acids. V dropped 7 bases and J dropped 6; count of bases not matched to a gene: 12.

V and J are TRBV9 and TRBJ2-1; D is undetermined. The V end lost 3 bases, the J end lost 5 bases, and 9 bases lay between the germline ends. CDR3 length: 13 residues. Germline CDR1 reads SGDLS; CDR2 reads YYNGEE. The CDR3 region has the DNA TGTGCCAGCAGCGGGGGAATCAACAATGAGCAGTTCTTC. Translated, it gives CASSGGINNEQFF.

The chain couples TRBV12-3 or TRBV12-4 to TRBJ2-1, with D unclear. Trimming shortened V by 3 bases and J by 9 bases, and 3 bases separated the two germline ends. The CDR3 runs to 10 residues. CDR3: CASSFSEQFF. CDR3 DNA sequence: TGTGCCAGCAGTTTCAGTGAGCAGTTCTTC.

This clonotype came up a few times. The chain carries TRBV11-2 and TRBJ2-6; D is unresolved. The CDR3 is 16 residues long. Germline CDR1 reads SGHAT; CDR2 reads FQNNGV. V shed 2 bases and J shed 0 bases, with 8 bases lying between them. Written as DNA, the CDR3 is TGTGCCAGCAGCTTATCCCGGGTCTCTGGGGCCAACGTCCTGACTTTC. Protein: CASSLSRVSGANVLTF.

The rearrangement uses TRBV6-1 and TRBJ2-1; D is ambiguous. V was trimmed by 4 bases and J by 4 bases, leaving 11 bases between them. The CDR3 has 14 residues. The germline gives CDR1 MNHNS, CDR2 SASEGT. The CDR3 spells CASSVRDGYNEQFF. DNA of the CDR3: TGTGCCAGCAGTGTCAGAGACGGGTACAATGAGCAGTTCTTC.